This T cell receptor beta chain emerged from a study of T cell responses to AZD1222 COVID-19 vaccine. The wider study: Both about-4-week and about-12-week second-dose recipients were combined.

The table came from immunoSEQ multiplex PCR; TCRdb's copy has only in-frame clones and leaves some out. The data show some 120,000 clones, with roughly nine tenths seen just once and under 3.5% held by the top ten. The length of the CDR3 is 13 residues. Trimming took off 5 bases at V and 0 bases at J, with 8 bases between the two ends. Germline CDR1 and CDR2: GTSNPN and SVGIG (reference sequence). V and J are TRBV30 and TRBJ1-3; D may be TRBD1 (5 bases). The material was peripheral blood, obtained on day 0 of AZD1222 vaccination. This TCR derives from an adult in good health. The CDR3: CAWLGLSGNTIYF. CDR3 in DNA: TGTGCCTGGTTGGGACTCTCTGGAAACACCATATATTTT. The full variable domain, completed using reference TRBV30 and TRBJ1-3, is SQTIHQWPATLVQPVGSPLSLECTVEGTSNPNLYWYRQAAGRGLQLLFYSVGIGQISSEVPQNLSASRPQDRQFILSSKKLLLSDSGFYLCAWLGLSGNTIYFGEGSWLTVV.